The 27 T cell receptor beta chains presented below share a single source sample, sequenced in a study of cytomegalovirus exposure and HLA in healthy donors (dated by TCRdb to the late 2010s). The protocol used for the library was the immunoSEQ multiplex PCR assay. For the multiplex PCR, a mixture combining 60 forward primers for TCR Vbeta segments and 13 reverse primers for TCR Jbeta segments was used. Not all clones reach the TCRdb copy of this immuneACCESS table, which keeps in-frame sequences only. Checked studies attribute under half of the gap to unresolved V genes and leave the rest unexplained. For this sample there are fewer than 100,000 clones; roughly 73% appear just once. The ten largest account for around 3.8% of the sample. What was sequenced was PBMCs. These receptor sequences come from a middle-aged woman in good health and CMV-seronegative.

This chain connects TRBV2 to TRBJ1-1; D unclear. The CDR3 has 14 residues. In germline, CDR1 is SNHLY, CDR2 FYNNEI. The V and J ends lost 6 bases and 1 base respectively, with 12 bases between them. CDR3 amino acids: CASRIVGENTEAFF. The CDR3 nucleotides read TGTGCCAGCAGAATTGTCGGGGAGAACACTGAAGCTTTCTTT.

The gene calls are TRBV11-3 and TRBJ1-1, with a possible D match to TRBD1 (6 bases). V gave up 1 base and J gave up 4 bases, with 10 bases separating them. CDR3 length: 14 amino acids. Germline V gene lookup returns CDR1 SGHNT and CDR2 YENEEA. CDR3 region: CASSLGRGITEAFF. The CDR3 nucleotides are TGTGCCAGCAGCTTAGGCAGGGGTATCACTGAAGCTTTCTTT.

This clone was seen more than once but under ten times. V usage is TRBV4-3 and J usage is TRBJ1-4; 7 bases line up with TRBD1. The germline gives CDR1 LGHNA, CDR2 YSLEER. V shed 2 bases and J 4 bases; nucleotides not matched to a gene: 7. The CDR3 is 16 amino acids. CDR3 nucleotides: TGCGCCAGCAGCCAACAACCCCAGGGGGTTAATGAAAAACTGTTTTTT. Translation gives CASSQQPQGVNEKLFF.

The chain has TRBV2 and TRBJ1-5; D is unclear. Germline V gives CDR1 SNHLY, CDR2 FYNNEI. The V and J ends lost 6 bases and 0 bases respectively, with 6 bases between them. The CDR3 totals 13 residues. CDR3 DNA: TGTGCCAGCAGCACCTATAGCAATCAGCCCCAGCATTTT. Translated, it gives CASSTYSNQPQHF.

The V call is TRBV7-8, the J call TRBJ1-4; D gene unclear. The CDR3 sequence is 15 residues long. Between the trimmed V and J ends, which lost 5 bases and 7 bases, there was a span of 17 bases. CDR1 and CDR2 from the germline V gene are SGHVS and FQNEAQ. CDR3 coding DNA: TGTGCCAGCAGCCTTCTCGGAGGGCGGCGTGAAAAACTGTTTTTT. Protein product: CASSLLGGRREKLFF.

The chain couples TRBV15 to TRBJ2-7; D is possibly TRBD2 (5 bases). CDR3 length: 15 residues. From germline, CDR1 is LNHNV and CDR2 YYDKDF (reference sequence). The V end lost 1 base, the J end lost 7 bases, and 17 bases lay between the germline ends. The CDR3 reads CATSRVADTTGEQYF. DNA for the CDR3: TGTGCCACCAGCAGAGTAGCAGATACTACGGGGGAGCAGTACTTC. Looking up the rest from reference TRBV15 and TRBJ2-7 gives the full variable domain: DAMVIQNPRYQVTQFGKPVTLSCSQTLNHNVMYWYQQKSSQAPKLLFHYYDKDFNNEADTPDNFQSRRPNTSFCFLDIRSPGLGDTAMYLCATSRVADTTGEQYFGPGTRLTVT.

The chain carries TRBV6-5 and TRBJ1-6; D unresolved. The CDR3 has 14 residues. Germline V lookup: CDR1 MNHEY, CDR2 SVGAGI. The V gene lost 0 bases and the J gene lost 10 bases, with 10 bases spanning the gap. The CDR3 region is CASSYSPVPSPLHF. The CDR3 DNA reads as TGTGCCAGCAGTTACTCCCCTGTCCCCTCACCCCTCCACTTT.

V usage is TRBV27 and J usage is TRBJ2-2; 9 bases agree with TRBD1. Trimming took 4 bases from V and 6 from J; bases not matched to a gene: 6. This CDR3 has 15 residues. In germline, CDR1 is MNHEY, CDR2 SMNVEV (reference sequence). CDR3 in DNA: TGTGCCAGCAGTTCGCAAACAGGGGGCTCCGGGGAGCTGTTTTTT. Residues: CASSSQTGGSGELFF.

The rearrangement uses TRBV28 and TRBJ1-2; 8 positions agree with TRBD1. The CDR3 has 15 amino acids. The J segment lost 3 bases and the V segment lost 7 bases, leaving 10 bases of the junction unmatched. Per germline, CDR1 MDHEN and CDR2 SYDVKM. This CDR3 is CASNGAGGFDYGYTF. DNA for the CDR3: TGTGCCAGCAATGGTGCAGGGGGCTTTGACTATGGCTACACCTTC.

The CDR3 sequence: CASSLVRHTTGETQYF. The CDR3 bases are TGTGCCAGCAGCTTAGTGAGGCACACCACTGGGGAGACCCAGTACTTC. J is TRBJ2-5 and V is TRBV11-2; D unclear. Looked up from germline, CDR1 is SGHAT and CDR2 is FQNNGV. This CDR3 has 16 residues. V was shortened by 1 base and J by 5 bases, with 17 bases between the two germline ends. Full variable domain (outside the CDR3, taken from reference TRBV11-2 and TRBJ2-5): EAGVAQSPRYKIIEKRQSVAFWCNPISGHATLYWYQQILGQGPKLLIQFQNNGVVDDSQLPKDRFSAERLKGVDSTLKIQPAKLEDSAVYLCASSLVRHTTGETQYFGPGTRLLVL.

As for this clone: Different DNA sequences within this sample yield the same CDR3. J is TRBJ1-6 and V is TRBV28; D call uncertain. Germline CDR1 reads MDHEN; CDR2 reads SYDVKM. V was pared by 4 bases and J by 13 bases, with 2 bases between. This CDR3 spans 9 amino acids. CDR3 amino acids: CASSSPLHF. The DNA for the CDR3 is TGTGCCAGCAGTTCTCCCCTCCACTTT.

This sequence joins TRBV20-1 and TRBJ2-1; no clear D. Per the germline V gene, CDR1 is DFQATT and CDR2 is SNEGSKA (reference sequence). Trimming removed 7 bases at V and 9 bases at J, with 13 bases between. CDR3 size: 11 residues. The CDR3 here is CSVLSLPEQFF. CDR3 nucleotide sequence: TGCAGTGTCCTATCCCTCCCTGAGCAGTTCTTC.

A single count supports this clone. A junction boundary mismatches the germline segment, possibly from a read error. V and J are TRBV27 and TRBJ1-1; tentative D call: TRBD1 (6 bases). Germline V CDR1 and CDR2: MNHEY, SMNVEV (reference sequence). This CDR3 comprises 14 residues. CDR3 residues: CASTQQTGSPEALF. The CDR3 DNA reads TGTGCCAGCACCCAACAAACAGGGAGTCCTGAAGCTCTCTTT.

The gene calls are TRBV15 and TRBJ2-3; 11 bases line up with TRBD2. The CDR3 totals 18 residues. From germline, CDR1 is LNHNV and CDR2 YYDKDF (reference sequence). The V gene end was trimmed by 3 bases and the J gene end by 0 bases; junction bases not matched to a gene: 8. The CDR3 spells CATSSAASGGKSTDTQYF. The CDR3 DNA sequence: TGTGCCACCAGCAGTGCAGCTAGCGGGGGGAAGAGCACAGATACGCAGTATTTT.

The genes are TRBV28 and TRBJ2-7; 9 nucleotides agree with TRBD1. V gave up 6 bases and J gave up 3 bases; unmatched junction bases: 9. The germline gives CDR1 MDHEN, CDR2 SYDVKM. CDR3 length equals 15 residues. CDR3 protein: CASSDGQGYVYEQYF. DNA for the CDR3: TGTGCCAGCAGCGATGGACAGGGGTATGTCTACGAGCAGTACTTC.

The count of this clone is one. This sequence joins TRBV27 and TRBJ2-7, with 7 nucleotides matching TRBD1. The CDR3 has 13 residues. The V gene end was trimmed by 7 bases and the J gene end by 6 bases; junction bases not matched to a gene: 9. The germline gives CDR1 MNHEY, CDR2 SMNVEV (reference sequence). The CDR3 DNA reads TGTGCCAGCATAGGGACAGCCCCATTCGAGCAGTACTTC. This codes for CASIGTAPFEQYF.

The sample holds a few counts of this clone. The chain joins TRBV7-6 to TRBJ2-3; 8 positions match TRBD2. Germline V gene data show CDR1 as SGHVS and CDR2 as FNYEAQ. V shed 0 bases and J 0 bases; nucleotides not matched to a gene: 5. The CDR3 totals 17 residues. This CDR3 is CASSLASGASSTDTQYF. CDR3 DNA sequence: TGTGCCAGCAGCTTAGCTAGCGGGGCATCTAGCACAGATACGCAGTATTTT.

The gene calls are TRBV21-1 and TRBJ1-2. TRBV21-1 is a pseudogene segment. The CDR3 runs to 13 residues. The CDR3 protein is CASSKRFGGGYTF. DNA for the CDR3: TGTGCCAGCAGCAAACGGTTTGGAGGGGGCTACACCTTC.

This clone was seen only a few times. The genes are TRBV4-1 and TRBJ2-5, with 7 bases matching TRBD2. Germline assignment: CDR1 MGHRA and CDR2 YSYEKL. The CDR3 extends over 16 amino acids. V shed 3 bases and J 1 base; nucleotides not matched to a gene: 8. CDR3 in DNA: TGCGCCAGCAGCCAGGCAAGCGGGGCCACCCAAGAGACCCAGTACTTC. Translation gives CASSQASGATQETQYF.

The CDR3 spells CASSLFPGVAQHF. The CDR3 DNA sequence: TGTGCCAGCAGCTTATTCCCAGGGGTGGCCCAGCATTTT. This chain links TRBV5-6 with TRBJ1-5; tentatively, D is TRBD1 (6 bases). CDR1 is SGHDT, CDR2 YYEEEE, per germline. Trimming took off 2 bases at V and 11 bases at J, with 14 bases between the two ends. This CDR3 is 13 amino acids long.

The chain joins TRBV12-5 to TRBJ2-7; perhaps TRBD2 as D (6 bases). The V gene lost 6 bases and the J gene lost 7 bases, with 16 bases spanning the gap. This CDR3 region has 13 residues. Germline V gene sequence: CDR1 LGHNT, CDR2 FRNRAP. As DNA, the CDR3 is TGTGCTAGTGGGGGACTCGTTGATTATGAGCAGTACTTC. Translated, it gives CASGGLVDYEQYF.

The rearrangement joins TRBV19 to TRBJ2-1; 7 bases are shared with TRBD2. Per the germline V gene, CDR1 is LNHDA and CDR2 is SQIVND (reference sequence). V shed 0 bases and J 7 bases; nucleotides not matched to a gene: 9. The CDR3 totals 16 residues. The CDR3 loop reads CASSIEAGVTPNEQFF. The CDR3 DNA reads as TGTGCCAGTAGTATAGAGGCGGGGGTGACCCCTAATGAGCAGTTCTTC.

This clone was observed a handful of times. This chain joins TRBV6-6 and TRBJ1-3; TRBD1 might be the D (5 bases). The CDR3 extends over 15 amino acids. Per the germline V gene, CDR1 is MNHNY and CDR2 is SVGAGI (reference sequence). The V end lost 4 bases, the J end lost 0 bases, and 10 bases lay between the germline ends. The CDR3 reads CASSSAGVSGNTIYF. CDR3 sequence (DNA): TGTGCCAGCAGTTCCGCGGGGGTCTCTGGAAACACCATATATTTT.

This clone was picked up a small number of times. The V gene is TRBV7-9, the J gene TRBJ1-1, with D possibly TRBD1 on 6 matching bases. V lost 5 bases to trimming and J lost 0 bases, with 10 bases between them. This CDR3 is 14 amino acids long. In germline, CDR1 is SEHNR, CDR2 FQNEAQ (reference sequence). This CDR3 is CASSPQGVNTEAFF. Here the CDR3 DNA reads TGTGCCAGCAGCCCACAGGGAGTGAACACTGAAGCTTTCTTT.

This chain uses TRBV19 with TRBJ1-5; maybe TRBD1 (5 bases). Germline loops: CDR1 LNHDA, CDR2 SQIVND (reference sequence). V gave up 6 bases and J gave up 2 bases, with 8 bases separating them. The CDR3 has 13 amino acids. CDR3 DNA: TGTGCCAGTAGACAGACAGGCAATCAGCCCCAGCATTTT. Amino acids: CASRQTGNQPQHF.

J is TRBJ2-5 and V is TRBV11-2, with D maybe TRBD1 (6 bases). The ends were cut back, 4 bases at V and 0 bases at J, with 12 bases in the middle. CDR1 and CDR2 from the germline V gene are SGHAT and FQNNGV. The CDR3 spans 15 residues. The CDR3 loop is CASSSFTGYQETQYF. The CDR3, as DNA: TGTGCCAGCAGCTCCTTTACAGGGTACCAAGAGACCCAGTACTTC.

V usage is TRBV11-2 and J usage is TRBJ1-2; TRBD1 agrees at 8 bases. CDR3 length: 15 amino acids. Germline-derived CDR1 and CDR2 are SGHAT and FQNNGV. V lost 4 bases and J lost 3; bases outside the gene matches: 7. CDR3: CASSSPSTGDYGYTF. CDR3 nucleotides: TGTGCCAGCAGCTCACCATCGACAGGGGACTATGGCTACACCTTC.